One sample yielded the 27 T cell receptor beta chains listed below, sequenced in a study of blood T cell repertoires in COVID-19. Produced via immunoSEQ multiplex PCR; TCRdb's table is partial and in-frame only. The sample shows about 270,000 clones, more than 70% of them seen only once. The sequencing input was PBMCs or T cells enriched from blood (not recorded which). These TCRs come from a woman aged 35 to 49 with acute COVID-19.

The chain recombines TRBV19 with TRBJ1-5; 7 nucleotides match TRBD1. This CDR3 spans 16 amino acids. J was trimmed by 6 bases and V by 9 bases; bases with no gene match: 17. Germline CDR1 reads LNHDA; CDR2 reads SQIVND (reference sequence). The CDR3 DNA reads TGTGCCAGCGCTACAGGGGAAGGAGGTTTAGTTCAGCCCCAGCATTTT. Translated, it gives CASATGEGGLVQPQHF.

This clone was recorded only once. The chain carries TRBV14 and TRBJ1-4, with D uncertain. CDR3 length: 16 amino acids. V was cut by 4 bases and J by 5 bases, with 17 bases left in between. In germline, CDR1 is SGHDN, CDR2 FVKESK. CDR3: CASSRRGVAVNEKLFF. The CDR3 DNA reads TGTGCCAGCAGCCGTCGGGGTGTGGCAGTGAATGAAAAACTGTTTTTT.

The chain uses TRBV19 and TRBJ2-7; TRBD2 agrees at 11 bases. This CDR3 is built from 16 residues. CDR1 and CDR2 from the germline V gene are LNHDA and SQIVND (reference sequence). The trim removed 4 bases at V and 0 bases at J, leaving 5 bases unmatched. CDR3 in amino acids: CASSNPGTSGSYEQYF. The DNA of the CDR3 is TGTGCCAGTAGTAACCCCGGGACTAGCGGCTCCTACGAGCAGTACTTC.

The chain couples TRBV19 to TRBJ1-1; D is undetermined. The CDR3 totals 16 residues. V was cut by 7 bases and J by 3 bases, with 21 bases left in between. The V gene's germline CDR1 is LNHDA and CDR2 SQIVND (reference sequence). This CDR3 reads CASIPREPGGYTEAFF. As DNA, the CDR3 is TGTGCCAGTATCCCAAGGGAGCCCGGCGGGTACACTGAAGCTTTCTTT.

V gene TRBV18 combines with J gene TRBJ1-1, with D possibly TRBD1 on 5 matching bases. Per germline, CDR1 KGHSH and CDR2 LQKENI. V lost 0 bases and J lost 3, with 11 bases in between. The CDR3 is 15 residues long. This CDR3 reads CASSPPSQGDTEAFF. The DNA for the CDR3 is TGTGCCAGCTCACCACCAAGCCAGGGCGACACTGAAGCTTTCTTT.

This rearrangement joins TRBV29-1 to TRBJ1-1; D is uncertain. Between the trimmed V and J ends, which lost 8 bases and 3 bases, there was a span of 13 bases. CDR3 size: 12 residues. Looked up from germline, CDR1 is SQVTM and CDR2 is ANQGSEA. The CDR3 bases are TGCAGCCCCCGGAGGTCCGACACTGAAGCTTTCTTT. This gives the protein CSPRRSDTEAFF. The complete variable domain, with remaining parts taken from reference TRBV29-1 and TRBJ1-1, reads SAVISQKPSRDICQRGTSLTIQCQVDSQVTMMFWYRQQPGQSLTLIATANQGSEATYESGFVIDKFPISRPNLTFSTLTVSNMSPEDSSIYLCSPRRSDTEAFFGQGTRLTVV.

The rearrangement links TRBV9 to TRBJ1-5; a weak D match, TRBD1 (5 bases). Germline V gene sequence: CDR1 SGDLS, CDR2 YYNGEE. The ends were cut back, 2 bases at V and 6 bases at J, with 12 bases in the middle. CDR3 length: 14 amino acids. The CDR3 bases are TGTGCCAGCAGCGTCGGCGGGGGGGGTCAGCCCCAGCATTTT. Protein: CASSVGGGGQPQHF.

This chain uses TRBV28 with TRBJ1-2; D gene unclear. The CDR3 runs to 13 residues. Between the trimmed V and J ends, which lost 6 bases and 2 bases, there was a span of 10 bases. Germline-derived CDR1 and CDR2 are MDHEN and SYDVKM. The CDR3 DNA follows: TGTGCCAGCAGAATAAGCGGGAACTATGGCTACACCTTC. Amino acid sequence: CASRISGNYGYTF.

The rearrangement links TRBV30 to TRBJ2-7, with TRBD1 identical over 7 bases. Germline V lookup: CDR1 GTSNPN, CDR2 SVGIG (reference sequence). The CDR3 sequence is 13 residues long. V was clipped by 5 bases and J by 6 bases; unmatched bases: 10. The CDR3 protein is CAWAPGQTSEQYF. The CDR3 bases are TGTGCCTGGGCTCCGGGACAGACGAGCGAGCAGTACTTC.

The chain carries TRBV4-1 and TRBJ2-5; maybe TRBD2 (6 bases). The CDR3 runs 16 residues. Germline CDR1 is MGHRA and CDR2 is YSYEKL. Trimming left V 1 base short and J 3 bases short, with 15 bases between. In DNA form, the CDR3 reads TGCGCCAGCAGCCAAGGGCCGGGACTGGCAGAAGAGACCCAGTACTTC. Encoded protein: CASSQGPGLAEETQYF.

This chain joins TRBV12-3 or TRBV12-4 and TRBJ1-3; D unresolved. The CDR3 totals 12 residues. Trimming pared 3 bases from V and 9 bases from J, leaving 9 bases between. DNA for the CDR3: TGTGCCAGCAGTTTCCGCTACGGCACCATATATTTT. Protein sequence: CASSFRYGTIYF.

This clone was observed a single time. The J gene is TRBJ1-6, the V gene TRBV4-2; no clear D. The CDR3 is 14 amino acids. Trimming left V 7 bases short and J 6 bases short, with 13 bases between. Germline CDR1 is LGHNA and CDR2 is YNFKEQ. The CDR3 nucleotides are TGTGCCAGCACCTCCCCGGTCGCTAATTCACCCCTCCACTTT. Translation: CASTSPVANSPLHF.

The V gene is TRBV11-3, the J gene TRBJ2-1, with a tentative D call TRBD2 (6 bases). The germline V gene encodes CDR1 SGHNT and CDR2 YENEEA. The CDR3 sequence is 17 residues long. The V gene lost 1 base and the J gene lost 0 bases, with 13 bases spanning the gap. The CDR3 is CASSLGVWRVSYNEQFF. For the CDR3, the DNA is TGTGCCAGCAGCTTAGGGGTTTGGAGGGTCTCCTACAATGAGCAGTTCTTC.

The gene calls are TRBV14 and TRBJ2-7; 12 nucleotides line up with TRBD2. Losses at the gene ends were 3 bases for V and 3 bases for J; bases not matched to a gene: 6. CDR3 length: 16 amino acids. Germline V gene sequence: CDR1 SGHDN, CDR2 FVKESK. In nucleotides, the CDR3 is TGTGCCAGCAGCCACGCCGGACTAGCGGGAATCTACGAGCAGTACTTC. Its protein is CASSHAGLAGIYEQYF.

A single count supports this clone. This chain joins TRBV11-2 and TRBJ1-5; 8 positions agree with TRBD1. The V gene end was trimmed by 5 bases and the J gene end by 0 bases; junction bases not matched to a gene: 3. The CDR3 is 15 amino acids. Germline V lookup: CDR1 SGHAT, CDR2 FQNNGV. CDR3 amino acids: CASSPTGDSNQPQHF. In DNA form, the CDR3 reads TGTGCCAGCAGCCCGACAGGGGATAGCAATCAGCCCCAGCATTTT.

The rearrangement joins TRBV7-9 to TRBJ2-1; D is uncertain. The V gene lost 6 bases and the J gene lost 13 bases, with 13 bases spanning the gap. There are 11 residues in the CDR3. Looked up from germline, CDR1 is SEHNR and CDR2 is FQNEAQ (reference sequence). The CDR3 DNA sequence: TGTGCCAGCAGTATCAGTGCTGAACAGTTCTTC. Translating it yields CASSISAEQFF.

A single count supports this clone. The J gene is TRBJ2-5, the V gene TRBV19, with 8 bases fitting TRBD2. This CDR3 contains 20 residues. Looked up from germline, CDR1 is LNHDA and CDR2 is SQIVND (reference sequence). V was pared by 6 bases and J by 4 bases, with 25 bases of the junction left unmatched. CDR3 nucleotide sequence: TGTGCCAGTAGACCGAAGGGAAGCGGGGGCTCTCTTCGAGTGAGAGAGACCCAGTACTTC. This translates into CASRPKGSGGSLRVRETQYF.

This CDR3 is CASSLARMVGSGAEAFF. In DNA, the CDR3 is TGTGCCAGCAGCTTAGCGCGTATGGTGGGTTCCGGGGCTGAAGCTTTCTTT. This chain joins TRBV7-2 and TRBJ1-1, with D hard to call. The CDR3 extends over 17 amino acids. Trimming removed 0 bases from V and 6 bases from J, with 20 bases in between. Germline CDR1 is SGHTA and CDR2 is FQGNSA.

Only one count was recorded for this clone. The rearrangement uses TRBV9 and TRBJ2-5; 9 bases fit TRBD1. J was trimmed by 5 bases and V by 3 bases; bases with no gene match: 8. CDR3 length: 15 amino acids. CDR1 and CDR2 (germline): SGDLS, YYNGEE. This CDR3 reads CASSALGQGSETQYF. Here the CDR3 DNA reads TGTGCCAGCAGCGCCCTCGGACAGGGGAGCGAGACCCAGTACTTC.

This clone has a handful of counts. This chain connects TRBV7-2 to TRBJ1-1; 9 bases agree with TRBD1. The V and J ends lost 5 bases and 0 bases, in that order; junction bases with no gene match: 7. Per germline, CDR1 SGHTA and CDR2 FQGNSA. This CDR3 contains 16 residues. CDR3 region: CASSPGRTGVNTEAFF. The CDR3, as DNA: TGTGCCAGCAGCCCAGGCAGGACAGGGGTGAACACTGAAGCTTTCTTT.

The chain couples TRBV19 to TRBJ1-1; D might be TRBD1 (6 bases). Trimming left V 4 bases short and J 10 bases short, with 25 bases between. The CDR3 is 16 amino acids. Germline CDR1 is LNHDA and CDR2 is SQIVND (reference sequence). The CDR3 nucleotides read TGTGCCAGTAGTACCTTAAATTCACAGGGACGAGGTCGAGCTTTCTTT. Translating it yields CASSTLNSQGRGRAFF.

V gene TRBV27 combines with J gene TRBJ1-1, with a weak D call TRBD1 (5 bases). Germline V gene data show CDR1 as MNHEY and CDR2 as SMNVEV (reference sequence). The CDR3 runs to 13 residues. V was pared by 7 bases and J by 0 bases, with 9 bases between. CDR3 loop: CASKPGVNTEAFF. CDR3 DNA: TGTGCCAGCAAGCCGGGGGTGAACACTGAAGCTTTCTTT.

The V and J genes are TRBV4-1 and TRBJ2-1, with TRBD2 matching over 11 bases. The CDR3 is 20 residues long. The V gene's germline CDR1 is MGHRA and CDR2 YSYEKL. The V segment lost 4 bases and the J segment 0 bases; nucleotides outside the gene matches: 14. The CDR3, as DNA: TGCGCCAGCAGCCGACTACCGGGACTAGCGGAAATTAGCTCCTACAATGAGCAGTTCTTC. Encoded protein: CASSRLPGLAEISSYNEQFF.

This clone was seen a handful of times. CDR3 DNA sequence: TGTGCCAGCAGCTCTGGGACAGCTAGCTCCTACAATGAGCAGTTCTTC. This encodes CASSSGTASSYNEQFF. The V gene is TRBV5-6, the J gene TRBJ2-1; 7 nucleotides align to TRBD1. Germline V lookup: CDR1 SGHDT, CDR2 YYEEEE. V was clipped by 3 bases and J by 0 bases; unmatched bases: 6. The CDR3 has 16 amino acids.

The chain combines TRBV28 with TRBJ1-6; 7 nucleotides line up with TRBD1. This CDR3 has 14 amino acids. Germline CDR1 and CDR2: MDHEN and SYDVKM. After removal of 8 bases from V and 11 bases from J, the junction contained 12 bases not matched to a gene. The CDR3 sequence: CASGPGGVYPPLHF. The CDR3 nucleotides read TGTGCCAGCGGGCCAGGGGGTGTCTACCCACCCCTCCACTTT.

The gene calls are TRBV2 and TRBJ1-5; 8 nucleotides match TRBD1. Unmatched junction bases numbered 5, after V lost 6 bases and J lost 1 base. CDR3 length equals 15 residues. The germline CDR1 and CDR2 sequences are SNHLY and FYNNEI. DNA for the CDR3: TGTGCCAGCAGAATCCGGGACAGGAGCAATCAGCCCCAGCATTTT. This translates into CASRIRDRSNQPQHF. Based on the CDR3 plus reference TRBV2 and TRBJ1-5, the full variable domain is EPEVTQTPSHQVTQMGQEVILRCVPISNHLYFYWYRQILGQKVEFLVSFYNNEISEKSEIFDDQFSVERPDGSNFTLKIRSTKLEDSAMYFCASRIRDRSNQPQHFGDGTRLSIL.

The J gene is TRBJ2-1, the V gene TRBV9; tentative D call: TRBD2 (6 bases). The CDR3 is 11 amino acids. CDR1 SGDLS and CDR2 YYNGEE come from the germline V gene. Trimming pared 5 bases from V and 9 bases from J, leaving 9 bases between. CDR3 sequence (DNA): TGTGCCAGCAGTACCGGGAGTGAGCAGTTCTTC. The encoded protein is CASSTGSEQFF. Drawing the rest from reference TRBV9 and TRBJ2-1, the complete variable domain is DSGVTQTPKHLITATGQRVTLRCSPRSGDLSVYWYQQSLDQGLQFLIQYYNGEERAKGNILERFSAQQFPDLHSELNLSSLELGDSALYFCASSTGSEQFFGPGTRLTVL.